The rows below give T cell receptor beta chains drawn from one sample of a study of blood T cell repertoires in COVID-19. Assay: immunoSEQ multiplex PCR; the TCRdb copy retains only in-frame clones and omits some. This table has over 300,000 clones, approximately 85% appearing once. The sample consisted of PBMCs or T cells enriched from blood (not recorded which). The receptors originated from a man younger than 45 who had recovered from COVID-19. Each CDR3 is given with its conserved first and last residue. The D gene is left open where the match is weak. Only some rows state a clone size, as once, few, many or a class for expanded clones.

abundance | j_gene | len | d_gene | v_gene | CDR3nt | CDR3aa
. | TRBJ2-1 | 13 | . | TRBV3-1/TRBV3-2 | TGTGCCAGCAGCCCAGACAGGTACAATGAGCAGTTCTTC | CASSPDRYNEQFF
. | TRBJ2-7 | 12 | TRBD1 | TRBV11-2 | TGTGCCAGCAGCCAGACAGGGTACGAGCAGTACTTC | CASSQTGYEQYF
. | TRBJ1-1 | 14 | . | TRBV19 | TGTGCCAGTAGTATCAACGGGGAGAAAGCTGAAGCTTTCTTT | CASSINGEKAEAFF
. | TRBJ1-3 | 12 | . | TRBV19 | TGTGCCAGTAGTCACAGGGGAAACACCATATATTTT | CASSHRGNTIYF
. | TRBJ1-2 | 15 | . | TRBV10-2 | TGCGCCAGCGGATCGCGGTCTCTCCCCTCCTATGGCTACACCTTC | CASGSRSLPSYGYTF
. | TRBJ1-6 | 17 | . | TRBV5-6 | TGTGCCAGCAGTGCAAACTTCAGGGGCTCCTATAATTCACCCCTCCACTTT | CASSANFRGSYNSPLHF
. | TRBJ1-5 | 11 | . | TRBV2 | TGTGCCAGCAGTCTCGGGGGGCCCCAGCATTTT | CASSLGGPQHF
. | TRBJ1-2 | 15 | . | TRBV19 | TGTGCCAGTAGTATCACTCCCGGACGGAGGGCTGGCTACACCTTC | CASSITPGRRAGYTF
. | TRBJ1-6 | 15 | TRBD1 | TRBV5-1 | TGCGCCAGCAGCACCGGACAGGGGCACGAATCACCCCTCCACTTT | CASSTGQGHESPLHF
. | TRBJ1-2 | 13 | TRBD1 | TRBV12-3/TRBV12-4 | TGTGCCAGCAGGGCCGGGACAGCCTATGGCTACACCTTC | CASRAGTAYGYTF
. | TRBJ1-5 | 13 | TRBD1 | TRBV3-1/TRBV3-2 | TGTGCCAGCAGCCATAGGGGGCATCAGCCCCAGCATTTT | CASSHRGHQPQHF
. | TRBJ1-2 | 15 | . | TRBV9 | TGTGCCAGCAGCGTAGAAGGAGGCGGTAACTATGGCTACACCTTC | CASSVEGGGNYGYTF
once | TRBJ1-4 | 14 | TRBD1 | TRBV30 | TGTGCCCGGGGGACAGCCTCAACTAATGAAAAACTGTTTTTT | CARGTASTNEKLFF
. | TRBJ2-1 | 16 | TRBD2 | TRBV13 | TGTGCCAGCAGCTTTTCCCCGGGAGGGGACGCGGCTGAGCAGTTCTTC | CASSFSPGGDAAEQFF
once | TRBJ1-1 | 15 | TRBD1 | TRBV5-1 | TGCGCCAGCAGCTCGAGGACAGGGAGGCACACTGAAGCTTTCTTT | CASSSRTGRHTEAFF
. | TRBJ1-6 | 18 | TRBD1 | TRBV27 | TGTGCCAGCAGCCTGGGACAGGATCGCTTGTTTTCGAATTCACCCCTCCACTTT | CASSLGQDRLFSNSPLHF
. | TRBJ1-1 | 15 | . | TRBV16 | TGTGCCAGCAGTTCAAACGACCGGGCTAAGGGGGGGGCTTTCTTT | CASSSNDRAKGGAFF
. | TRBJ1-2 | 14 | TRBD1 | TRBV30 | TGTGCCTGCACCAAACGACAGGGATTATATGGCTACACCTTC | CACTKRQGLYGYTF
. | TRBJ1-1 | 12 | . | TRBV7-2 | TGTGCCAGCAGCCCCGGGGGGGCTGTGGCTTTCTTT | CASSPGGAVAFF
once | TRBJ2-1 | 15 | TRBD1 | TRBV18 | TGTGCCAGCTCACCAAGGACAGGGAGAGGCAATGAGCAGTTCTTC | CASSPRTGRGNEQFF
. | TRBJ2-6 | 15 | . | TRBV14 | TGTGCCAGCAGCCCCCCTTCGGCTGGGGCCAACGTCCTGACTTTC | CASSPPSAGANVLTF
. | TRBJ2-2 | 13 | . | TRBV10-1 | TGCGCCAGCAGTGGACAGGCTAACGGGGAGCTGTTTTTT | CASSGQANGELFF
. | TRBJ2-3 | 15 | TRBD1 | TRBV27 | TGTGCCAGCAGCCTCGGGACAGGAAACACAGATACGCAGTATTTT | CASSLGTGNTDTQYF
. | TRBJ1-3 | 18 | . | TRBV10-3 | TGTGCCATCAGTGAGTCAGTAGTAATGTCTAGCTCTGGAAACACCATATATTTT | CAISESVVMSSSGNTIYF
. | TRBJ1-1 | 15 | TRBD1 | TRBV12-5 | TGTGCTAGTGGTTTGGACCCAGGGGGCTTGACTGAAGCTTTCTTT | CASGLDPGGLTEAFF